This TCR beta chain was found in a study of blood T cell repertoires in COVID-19. Study summary: The origin of the acute and convalescent COVID-19 samples was the United States, Italy and Spain.

Trimming took 5 bases from V and 2 from J; bases not matched to a gene: 2. The germline V gene has CDR1 SGHVS and CDR2 FQNEAQ. This CDR3 spans 13 amino acids. Study processing details: Counts of nucleated cells, estimated from reference gene primer amplification, were obtained. Sequencing was performed with immunoSEQ multiplex PCR; in TCRdb, only in-frame clones are kept and a portion is missing. From that table come the V and J calls and clone size; the DNA was used to work out D and trimming. Of about 190,000 clones listed, more than 75% are singletons. The specimen was peripheral blood. The chain combines TRBV7-8 with TRBJ2-5, with TRBD1 matching over 7 bases. This TCR was recovered from a human donor in a cohort sampled during active COVID-19. CDR3 sequence reads: CASSRGQQETQYF. Written as DNA, the CDR3 is TGTGCCAGCAGCCGGGGACAGCAAGAGACCCAGTACTTC.